One T cell receptor (beta chain) is described in this entry. Study processing details: Amplification from reference gene primers served as the basis for estimated nucleated cell counts. Sequencing was performed with immunoSEQ multiplex PCR; in TCRdb, only in-frame clones are kept and a portion is missing. V and J calls and clone size are as listed in that table; D and trimming were resolved from the DNA. In the table there are hundreds of thousands of clones, around 80% of which are singletons. The entry originates in a study of blood T cell repertoires in COVID-19. Overall study: Specimens from acute and convalescent COVID-19 originated in the United States, Italy and Spain.

Participants were aged roughly 18 to 100 years from approximately 24 US areas. Assignments of participants to cohorts depended upon their own reported clinical history. The length of the CDR3 is 13 residues. The J segment lost 4 bases and the V segment lost 4 bases, leaving 0 bases of the junction unmatched. Sequenced input: PBMCs or T cells enriched from blood (not recorded which). The clonotype was recovered from a middle-aged woman with acute COVID-19. V is TRBV12-3 or TRBV12-4 and J is TRBJ1-1, with 10 positions matching TRBD1. As DNA, the CDR3 is TGTGCCAGCAGTTGGACAGGGGGCACTGAAGCTTTCTTT. Translating it yields CASSWTGGTEAFF.